The 18 T cell receptor beta chains below come from one sample, sequenced in a study of control samples from healthy donors and cancer patients. The assay was immunoSEQ multiplex PCR, and TCRdb's table has in-frame clones only and misses some. The table lists around 50,000 clones, 95% to 96% of them singletons. Sequencing was done on a sample of blood. The receptors were sampled from a woman aged 30 to 39 in good health.

This chain joins TRBV7-8 and TRBJ1-5; D is perhaps TRBD1 (5 bases). This CDR3 has 13 amino acids. Trimming removed 5 bases at V and 1 base at J, with 6 bases between. Germline values: CDR1 SGHVS, CDR2 FQNEAQ. The CDR3 loop reads CASSRDSNQPQHF. CDR3 DNA sequence: TGTGCCAGCAGCAGGGACAGCAATCAGCCCCAGCATTTT. The whole variable domain, filled in from reference TRBV7-8 and TRBJ1-5, reads GAGVSQSPRYKVAKRGQDVALRCDPISGHVSLFWYQQALGQGPEFLTYFQNEAQLDKSGLPSDRFFAERPEGSVSTLKIQRTQQEDSAVYLCASSRDSNQPQHFGDGTRLSIL.

The chain employs TRBV14 and TRBJ2-7; D is undetermined. The CDR3 runs to 13 residues. Trimming left V 3 bases short and J 6 bases short, with 12 bases between. The germline V gene encodes CDR1 SGHDN and CDR2 FVKESK. The CDR3 protein is CASSHPSIREQYF. The CDR3 bases are TGTGCCAGCAGCCACCCAAGTATACGCGAGCAGTACTTC.

The rearrangement joins TRBV28 to TRBJ2-2; D is uncertain. Germline values: CDR1 MDHEN, CDR2 SYDVKM. The germline V and J ends were trimmed by 8 bases and 8 bases, with 9 bases remaining between them. There are 11 residues in the CDR3. In nucleotides, the CDR3 is TGTGCCAGCCATCTCACTGGGGAGCTGTTTTTT. Translated: CASHLTGELFF.

V usage is TRBV19 and J usage is TRBJ2-1; D is perhaps TRBD1 or TRBD2 (5 bases each). Trimming cost V 0 bases and J 3 bases, with 9 bases left between them. The CDR3 totals 15 residues. From germline, CDR1 is LNHDA and CDR2 SQIVND (reference sequence). The CDR3 spells CASSIDGTNYNEQFF. Written as DNA, the CDR3 is TGTGCCAGTAGTATAGATGGGACCAACTACAATGAGCAGTTCTTC.

The chain employs TRBV28 and TRBJ2-5, with D tentatively TRBD1 (5 bases). The length of the CDR3 is 13 residues. CDR1 and CDR2 from the germline V gene are MDHEN and SYDVKM. V was clipped by 2 bases and J by 5 bases, with 9 bases between them. CDR3 in DNA: TGTGCCAGCAGTTTACAGGGTGGGGAGACCCAGTACTTC. Protein: CASSLQGGETQYF.

The chain employs TRBV4-2 and TRBJ2-2; 7 nucleotides line up with TRBD2. J lost 6 bases, V lost 11 bases, and 9 bases had no gene match. Germline lookup yields CDR1 LGHNA and CDR2 YNFKEQ. This CDR3 region has 13 residues. This CDR3 is CAAAGEAPGELFF. CDR3 bases: TGTGCCGCCGCGGGAGAGGCTCCCGGGGAGCTGTTTTTT.

This clone was counted once. The CDR3 DNA reads TGCAGCGTTGAGACCGGGGGGAACTATGGCTACACCTTC. This translates into CSVETGGNYGYTF. The chain joins TRBV29-1 to TRBJ1-2; tentative D call: TRBD1 (5 bases). V was pared by 3 bases and J by 2 bases, with 10 bases between. Germline V gene lookup returns CDR1 SQVTM and CDR2 ANQGSEA. The CDR3 is 13 residues long.

This chain connects TRBV4-2 to TRBJ2-1, with 8 bases fitting TRBD2. Germline V gives CDR1 LGHNA, CDR2 YNFKEQ. With V trimmed by 0 bases and J by 7 bases, 8 bases remained unmatched. This CDR3 region has 16 residues. In nucleotides, the CDR3 is TGTGCCAGCAGCCAAGACACCAGCGGGAGTTCGAATGAGCAGTTCTTC. It specifies CASSQDTSGSSNEQFF.

This chain uses TRBV19 with TRBJ2-3; TRBD2 agrees at 11 bases. V gave up 6 bases and J gave up 2 bases; unmatched junction bases: 16. Germline CDR1 and CDR2: LNHDA and SQIVND (reference sequence). The CDR3 has 19 residues. The CDR3: CASSLGLADPQTSTDTQYF. The CDR3 DNA sequence: TGTGCCAGTAGCCTGGGACTAGCGGACCCTCAAACATCCACAGATACGCAGTATTTT.

The chain couples TRBV28 to TRBJ2-6, with TRBD1 as a possible D gene (6 bases). Trimming cost V 4 bases and J 0 bases, with 22 bases left between them. Germline loops: CDR1 MDHEN, CDR2 SYDVKM. The CDR3 length is 20 residues. CDR3 DNA sequence: TGTGCCAGCAGTTGGGGGTTTGGGGGCGCGGTATCCTCTGGGGCCAACGTCCTGACTTTC. Its translation is CASSWGFGGAVSSGANVLTF.

The chain joins TRBV19 to TRBJ1-1; D is ambiguous. CDR3 length equals 14 residues. Germline lookup yields CDR1 LNHDA and CDR2 SQIVND (reference sequence). Trimming pared 6 bases from V and 6 bases from J, leaving 17 bases between. CDR3 bases: TGTGCCAGTAGCCCCGAGGTGGGTGGTCCTGAAGCTTTCTTT. This codes for CASSPEVGGPEAFF.

V gene TRBV12-3 or TRBV12-4 combines with J gene TRBJ2-1; no clear D. The V gene lost 2 bases and the J gene lost 7 bases, with 6 bases spanning the gap. The CDR3 has 12 residues. CDR3 sequence reads: CASSLNRNEQFF. The CDR3, as DNA: TGTGCCAGCAGTTTAAATCGGAATGAGCAGTTCTTC.

The chain carries TRBV7-2 and TRBJ2-7; 7 bases are a match to TRBD2. Unmatched junction bases numbered 8, after V lost 3 bases and J lost 3 bases. Per the germline V gene, CDR1 is SGHTA and CDR2 is FQGNSA. This CDR3 region has 15 residues. The CDR3 DNA reads as TGTGCCAGCAGCTTCCTAGCGGCCACCTTCTACGAGCAGTACTTC. This encodes CASSFLAATFYEQYF.

The chain is built from TRBV28 and TRBJ1-2, with D uncertain. V was shortened by 8 bases and J by 3 bases, with 13 bases between the two germline ends. The CDR3 length is 13 residues. Germline V gene lookup returns CDR1 MDHEN and CDR2 SYDVKM. CDR3 in amino acids: CASGHRQDYGYTF. CDR3 DNA sequence: TGTGCCAGCGGGCACCGTCAGGACTATGGCTACACCTTC.

The chain uses TRBV14 and TRBJ1-1, with TRBD1 matching over 8 bases. The ends lost 4 bases at V and 6 bases at J; junction bases unmatched: 7. The CDR3 runs 14 residues. Germline loops: CDR1 SGHDN, CDR2 FVKESK. CDR3 sequence reads: CASSPRGQMPEAFF. CDR3 in DNA: TGTGCCAGCAGCCCCAGGGGGCAGATGCCTGAAGCTTTCTTT. The full variable domain, its missing parts supplied by reference TRBV14 and TRBJ1-1, is EAGVTQFPSHSVIEKGQTVTLRCDPISGHDNLYWYRRVMGKEIKFLLHFVKESKQDESGMPNNRFLAERTGGTYSTLKVQPAELEDSGVYFCASSPRGQMPEAFFGQGTRLTVV.

V gene TRBV27 combines with J gene TRBJ1-1, with a tentative D call TRBD1 (5 bases). This CDR3 is 13 amino acids long. Germline V CDR1 and CDR2: MNHEY, SMNVEV (reference sequence). Between the trimmed V and J ends, which lost 6 bases and 1 base, there was a span of 9 bases. CDR3 bases: TGTGCCAGCAGGTGGGGGGGGAACACTGAAGCTTTCTTT. It encodes CASRWGGNTEAFF.

The genes are TRBV24-1 and TRBJ1-2; TRBD1 aligns across 9 bases. CDR1 is KGHDR and CDR2 is SFDVKD in the germline V gene. V trimming: 4 bases; J trimming: 5 bases; junction bases outside the gene matches: 13. The CDR3 has 17 residues. In DNA form, the CDR3 reads TGTGCCACCAGTGACGACTCGGGGGGGACAGGGATTTATGGCTACACCTTC. Its protein product is CATSDDSGGTGIYGYTF.

The chain employs TRBV7-2 and TRBJ2-7; D not certain. V dropped 1 base and J dropped 2 bases, with 9 bases sitting between them. Germline V CDR1 and CDR2: SGHTA, FQGNSA. The length of the CDR3 is 14 residues. CDR3 protein: CASSLEDGPYEQYF. In DNA form, the CDR3 reads TGTGCCAGCAGCTTAGAAGACGGACCCTACGAGCAGTACTTC.